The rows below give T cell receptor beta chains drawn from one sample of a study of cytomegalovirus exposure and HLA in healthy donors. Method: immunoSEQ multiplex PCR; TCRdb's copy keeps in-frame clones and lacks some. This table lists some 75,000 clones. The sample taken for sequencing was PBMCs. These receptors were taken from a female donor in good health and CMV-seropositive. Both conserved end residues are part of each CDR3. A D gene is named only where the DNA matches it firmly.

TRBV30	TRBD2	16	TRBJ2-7	TGTGCCTGGAGTGCCCCGAGAGCGGGAGGGATCTACGAGCAGTACTTC	CAWSAPRAGGIYEQYF
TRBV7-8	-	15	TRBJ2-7	TGTGCCAGCAGCTTAGTGGCGGGTTACTCCTACGAGCAGTACTTC	CASSLVAGYSYEQYF
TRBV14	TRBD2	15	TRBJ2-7	TGTGCCAGCAGCCCCCGTGGGCTAGCGGCCTACGAGCAGTACTTC	CASSPRGLAAYEQYF
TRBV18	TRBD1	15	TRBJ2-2	TGTGCCAGCTCACCCGCCGGGACAGGGTACGGGGAGCTGTTTTTT	CASSPAGTGYGELFF
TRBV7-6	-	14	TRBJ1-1	TGTGCCAGCAGCTTAGATACGGGGGACACTGAAGCTTTCTTT	CASSLDTGDTEAFF
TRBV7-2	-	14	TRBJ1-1	TGTGCCAGCAGCTTAGATGTCAGGAACACTGAAGCTTTCTTT	CASSLDVRNTEAFF
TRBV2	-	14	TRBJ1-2	TGTGCCAGAGACTGGACATCTCTCAACTATGGCTACACCTTC	CARDWTSLNYGYTF
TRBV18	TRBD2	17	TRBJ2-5	TGTGCCAGCTCACCACAAAGAGCCAGCGGGGGGAAAGAGACCCAGTACTTC	CASSPQRASGGKETQYF
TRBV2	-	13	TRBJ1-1	TGTGCCAGCAGTGACTACAGGGAAACTGAAGCTTTCTTT	CASSDYRETEAFF
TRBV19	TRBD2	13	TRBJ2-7	TGTGCCAGTAGTATAGCGGGAGGGATCGAGCAGTACTTC	CASSIAGGIEQYF
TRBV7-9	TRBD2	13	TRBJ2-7	TGTGCCAGCAGCCGGCCGGCGGGGGACGAGCAGTACTTC	CASSRPAGDEQYF
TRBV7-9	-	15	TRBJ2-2	TGTGCCAGCAGCTTAGTTCGGGGAACGAAGAGGGAGCTGTTTTTT	CASSLVRGTKRELFF
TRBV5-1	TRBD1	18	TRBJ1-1	TGCGCCAGCAGCTTTTCCCCCAACGACAGGGTGGTGCACACTGAAGCTTTCTTT	CASSFSPNDRVVHTEAFF
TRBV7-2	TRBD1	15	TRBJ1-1	TGTGCCAGCAGCTTAATGGGACAGGGTATGACTGAAGCTTTCTTT	CASSLMGQGMTEAFF
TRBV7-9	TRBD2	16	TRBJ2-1	TGTGCCAGCAGCCTCCGACTAGCGGGGCGGGAAAATGAGCAGTTCTTC	CASSLRLAGRENEQFF
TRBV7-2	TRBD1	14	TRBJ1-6	TGTGCCAGCAGCGAACGGGACAGAAATTCACCCCTCCACTTT	CASSERDRNSPLHF
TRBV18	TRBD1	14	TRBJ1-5	TGTGCCAGCTCACCTGACAGGGGGAATCAGCCCCAGCATTTT	CASSPDRGNQPQHF
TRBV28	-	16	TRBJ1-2	TGTGCCACCAGGGTGGAGGCATCTGTGGGGGCAGCTGGCTACACCTTC	CATRVEASVGAAGYTF
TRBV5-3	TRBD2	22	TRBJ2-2	TGTGCCAGAAGCGGCGTCGGGGGGGGACTAGCGGGAGCTGGGTGGAGGACCGGGGAGCTGTTTTTT	CARSGVGGGLAGAGWRTGELFF
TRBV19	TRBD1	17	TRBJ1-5	TGTGCCAGTAGTACCTGGGACAGGGGGCTCGGCAATCAGCCCCAGCATTTT	CASSTWDRGLGNQPQHF
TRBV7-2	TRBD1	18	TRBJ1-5	TGTGCCAGCAGCTCCGGGACAGGGGGCTTAGGCGGCAATCAGCCCCAGCATTTT	CASSSGTGGLGGNQPQHF
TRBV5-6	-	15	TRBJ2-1	TGTGCCAGCAGCTCCGGGCCCCTAGCAGTCGATGAGCAGTTCTTC	CASSSGPLAVDEQFF
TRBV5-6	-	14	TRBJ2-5	TGTGCCAGCAGCCTAATTATGAGGGCAGAGACCCAGTACTTC	CASSLIMRAETQYF
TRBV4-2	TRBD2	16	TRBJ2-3	TGTGCCAGCAGCCTCGGGACGGGGGGGGGCACAGATACGCAGTATTTT	CASSLGTGGGTDTQYF